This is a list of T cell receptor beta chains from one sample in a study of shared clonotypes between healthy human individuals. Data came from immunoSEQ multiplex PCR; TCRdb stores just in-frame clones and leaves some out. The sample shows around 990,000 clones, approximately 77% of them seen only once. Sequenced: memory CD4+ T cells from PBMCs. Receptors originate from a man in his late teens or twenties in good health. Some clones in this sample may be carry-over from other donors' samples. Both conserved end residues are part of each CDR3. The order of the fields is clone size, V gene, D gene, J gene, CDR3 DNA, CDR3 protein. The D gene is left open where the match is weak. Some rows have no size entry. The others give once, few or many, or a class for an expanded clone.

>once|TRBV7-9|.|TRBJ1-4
TGTGCCAGCAGCCCGACAGACAGGAATGAAAAACTGTTTTTT
CASSPTDRNEKLFF
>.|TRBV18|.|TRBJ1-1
TGTGCCAGCTCCCCCGGGGGGGCCTTGAACACTGAAGCTTTCTTT
CASSPGGALNTEAFF
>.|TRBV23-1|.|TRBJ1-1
TGCGCCAGCAGTCAATCGAACCAGGGAGGGCGTTATACTGAAGCTTTCTTT
CASSQSNQGGRYTEAFF
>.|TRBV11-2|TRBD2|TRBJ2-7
TGTGCCAGCAGCTCCAGGACTAGCGGTATGGAGTACTTC
CASSSRTSGMEYF
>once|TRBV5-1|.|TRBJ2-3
TGCGCCAGCAGCTTGAGGGACTGGGGCACAGATACGCAGTATTTT
CASSLRDWGTDTQYF
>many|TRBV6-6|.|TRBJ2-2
TGTGCCAGCAGTTACGGGGACGACCCCACCGGGGAGCTGTTTTTT
CASSYGDDPTGELFF
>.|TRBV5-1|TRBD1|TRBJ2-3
TGCGCCAGCAGCTTGGGGGACAGGGCCACAGATACGCAGTATTTT
CASSLGDRATDTQYF
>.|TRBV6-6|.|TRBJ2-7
TGTGCCAGCAGAGTCTCGGGGAGTTCATACGAGCAGTACTTC
CASRVSGSSYEQYF
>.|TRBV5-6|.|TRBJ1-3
TGTGCCAGCAGCTTCGGGACATTCTCTGGAAACACCATATATTTT
CASSFGTFSGNTIYF
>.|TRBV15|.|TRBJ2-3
TGTGCCACCAGCAGGAGAAGGTTCACAGATACGCAGTATTTT
CATSRRRFTDTQYF
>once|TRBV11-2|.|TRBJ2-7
TGTGCCAGCAGCTCCGGCTTGAACGAGCAGTACTTC
CASSSGLNEQYF
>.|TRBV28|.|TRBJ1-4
TGTGCCAGCAGTTGGTTCGGAGCTAATGAAAAACTGTTTTTT
CASSWFGANEKLFF
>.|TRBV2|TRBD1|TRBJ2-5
TGTGCCAGCAAAGCCCAAGGACAGGTACAAGAGACCCAGTACTTC
CASKAQGQVQETQYF
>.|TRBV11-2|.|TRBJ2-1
TGTGCCAGCAGGGTTATCAGGTACAATGAGCAGTTCTTC
CASRVIRYNEQFF
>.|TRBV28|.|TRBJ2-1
TGTGCCAGCTCCGATGGGTGGACTATCCACAATGAGCAGTTCTTC
CASSDGWTIHNEQFF
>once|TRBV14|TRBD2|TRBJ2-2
TGTGCCAGCAGCCAACGTACCGGGACTAGGGACACCGGGGAGCTGTTTTTT
CASSQRTGTRDTGELFF
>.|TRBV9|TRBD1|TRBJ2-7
TGTGCCAGCAGCGTCTGGGACAGGGGGCTGAGCGAGCAGTACTTC
CASSVWDRGLSEQYF
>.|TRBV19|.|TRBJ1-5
TGTGCCAGTAGTATTGATAGGGTTCAGCCCCAGCATTTT
CASSIDRVQPQHF
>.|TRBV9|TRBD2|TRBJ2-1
TGTGCCAGCAGCCCCCACGGGCTAGCGGGAGAGGGGGAGCAGTTCTTC
CASSPHGLAGEGEQFF
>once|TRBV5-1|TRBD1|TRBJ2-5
TGCGCCAGCAGCAGTGACAGGGGTTGGGAGACCCAGTACTTC
CASSSDRGWETQYF
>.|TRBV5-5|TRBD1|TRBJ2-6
TGTGCCAGCAGCCCCCGAAGTACAGGGGGCCTCTCTGGGGCCAACGTCCTGACTTTC
CASSPRSTGGLSGANVLTF
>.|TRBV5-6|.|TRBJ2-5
TGTGCCAGCAGCCGTGGACCGCAAGAGACCCAGTACTTC
CASSRGPQETQYF
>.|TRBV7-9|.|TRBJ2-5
TGTGCCAGCAGCTTAGCCGGACTGATTGAGACCCAGTACTTC
CASSLAGLIETQYF
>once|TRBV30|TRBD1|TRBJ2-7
TGTGCCTGGAGTACAGGGGGCTACGAGCAGTACTTC
CAWSTGGYEQYF
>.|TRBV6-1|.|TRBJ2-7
TGTGCCAGCTCGACTGGAGGGGCTAGGGGCGAGCAGTACTTC
CASSTGGARGEQYF
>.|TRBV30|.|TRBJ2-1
TGTGCCTGGAGTGTGGATTCAGTAGTCGATGAGCAGTTCTTC
CAWSVDSVVDEQFF
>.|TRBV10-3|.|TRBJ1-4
TGTGCCATCAGTGAAGGGCAGTATAATGAAAAACTGTTTTTT
CAISEGQYNEKLFF
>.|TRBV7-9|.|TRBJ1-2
TGTGCCAGCAGCTTATGGGGGGCAGATGGCTACACCTTC
CASSLWGADGYTF
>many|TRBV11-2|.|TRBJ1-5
TGTGCCAGCAGCTTAGATCAGGGATCTCAGCCCCAGCATTTT
CASSLDQGSQPQHF
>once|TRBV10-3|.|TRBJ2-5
TGTGCCATTGCTGAGACCGCAGGGGTCCGGTACCAAGAGACCCAGTACTTC
CAIAETAGVRYQETQYF
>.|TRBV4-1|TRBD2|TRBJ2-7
TGCGCCAGCAGCCAAGGGGCTAGCGGGAGGGCCTACGAGCAGTACTTC
CASSQGASGRAYEQYF
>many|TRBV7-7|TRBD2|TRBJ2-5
TGTGCTAGCAGCCCCCCGACTAGCGCCTTAGAGGCGGCCCAGTACTTC
CASSPPTSALEAAQYF
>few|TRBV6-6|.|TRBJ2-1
TGTGCCAGCAACCCAACTAGGGGAATGTACAATGAGCAGTTCTTC
CASNPTRGMYNEQFF
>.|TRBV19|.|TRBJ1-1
TGTGCCAGTAGTATCAGGAACACTGAAGCTTTCTTT
CASSIRNTEAFF
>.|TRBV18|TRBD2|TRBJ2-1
TGTGCCAGCTCACCGGGACTAGCGGAGTACAATGAGCAGTTCTTC
CASSPGLAEYNEQFF
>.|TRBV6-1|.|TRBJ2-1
TGTGCCAGCAGTGTGACCTTCGATGAGCAGTTCTTC
CASSVTFDEQFF
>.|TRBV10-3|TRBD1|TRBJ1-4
TGTGCCATCAGCTCCGGGACAGTGGGTTATGATAATGAAAAACTGTTTTTT
CAISSGTVGYDNEKLFF
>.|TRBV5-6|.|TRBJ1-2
TGTGCCAGCAGCTTGGAGACAGGAATTTTTAACTATGGCTACACCTTC
CASSLETGIFNYGYTF
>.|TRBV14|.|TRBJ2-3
TGTGCCAGCAGCCTGAGGAGGACCTCTGGCACAGATACGCAGTATTTT
CASSLRRTSGTDTQYF
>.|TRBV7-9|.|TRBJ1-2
TGTGCCAGCAGCTTAGTGGGAATTCGGGGCTACACCTTC
CASSLVGIRGYTF
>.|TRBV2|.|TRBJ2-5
TGTGCCAGCAGAAGCTGGGGTGGGACGGAGACCCAGTACTTC
CASRSWGGTETQYF
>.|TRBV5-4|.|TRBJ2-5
TGTGCCAGCAGCTTACAGGGCTCCCAAGAGACCCAGTACTTC
CASSLQGSQETQYF
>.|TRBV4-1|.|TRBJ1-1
TGCGCCAGCAGCCAGAGGGAACAGAGGGGGAACACTGAAGCTTTCTTT
CASSQREQRGNTEAFF
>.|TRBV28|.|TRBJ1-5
TGTGCCAGCAGAAAGTCGGTTTATCAGCCCCAGCATTTT
CASRKSVYQPQHF